The following is a T cell receptor beta chain sequence with its context. The record originates from a study of blood T cell repertoires in COVID-19. Across the study: In each case, the material was cDNA or gDNA derived from T cells, B-cell-depleted T cells, or PBMCs.

Using immunoSEQ multiplex PCR, the repertoire was profiled, and TCRdb retains in-frame clones only, with some absent. The sample consists of around 57,000 clones, approximately 80% of them appearing once. Looked up from germline, CDR1 is LGHDT and CDR2 is YNNKEL (reference sequence). Deletions cut 0 bases from V and 0 bases from J, with 9 bases between. The CDR3 is made up of 16 amino acids. The chain employs TRBV3-1 (or the pseudogene TRBV3-2) and TRBJ1-3, with unresolved D. The TCR comes from a woman between 65 and 79 years old with acute or convalescent COVID-19. The sequenced material came from peripheral blood. DNA for the CDR3: TGTGCCAGCAGCCAAGAATACCGGGACTCTGGAAACACCATATATTTT. Its translation is CASSQEYRDSGNTIYF.